Following are 21 T cell receptor beta chains from one sample sequenced in a study of patients and donors after allogeneic stem cell transplantation. TCRdb passed the RT-PCR reads through MiXCR, listing each CDR3 protein once. The top ten hold 60% to 85% of the sample, which has about 25,000 distinct CDR3 sequences, around 40% seen once. The sequenced sample consisted of blood, either unsorted or a sorted T cell fraction (not recorded which). All receptors derive from a human donor who was either an allogeneic HSCT recipient or a stem cell or donor lymphocyte infusion donor (not recorded which). It is not recorded whose cells these are; they may come from a transplant donor.

This clonotype is deemed medium-sized. The chain has TRBV20-1 and TRBJ2-1, with D maybe TRBD2 (5 bases). The ends were cut back, 0 bases at V and 2 bases at J, with 11 bases in the middle. CDR1 DFQATT and CDR2 SNEGSKA come from the germline V gene (reference sequence). CDR3 size: 15 residues. In DNA form, the CDR3 reads TGCAGTGCTAGAGATACTAGGCCCCCCTACAATGAGCAGTTCTTC. It yields the protein CSARDTRPPYNEQFF.

This chain uses TRBV6-5 with TRBJ2-7; D tentatively fits TRBD1 or TRBD2 (5 bases each). Trimming took off 0 bases at V and 2 bases at J, with 8 bases between the two ends. This CDR3 is 14 amino acids long. Germline CDR1 and CDR2: MNHEY and SVGAGI. The CDR3 DNA reads as TGTGCCAGCAGTTACTCTGGGGGTACCTACGAGCAGTACTTC. It is translated as CASSYSGGTYEQYF.

The chain has TRBV6-1 and TRBJ2-3; D tentatively fits TRBD1 or TRBD2 (5 bases each). Trimming left V 5 bases short and J 4 bases short, with 16 bases between. Germline V gene sequence: CDR1 MNHNS, CDR2 SASEGT. The CDR3 is 15 residues long. The CDR3 spells CASSQTWQGADTQYF. The CDR3 DNA follows: TGTGCCAGCAGTCAAACGTGGCAGGGAGCAGATACGCAGTATTTT.

This clonotype was detected ten times or more. V is TRBV5-1 and J is TRBJ1-3; no clear D. The CDR3 covers 15 residues. Germline loops: CDR1 SGHRS, CDR2 YFSETQ. Trimming took off 1 base at V and 15 bases at J, with 23 bases between the two ends. CDR3 sequence reads: CASSLLGSGNTKTYF. CDR3 DNA sequence: TGCGCCAGCAGCTTGCTGGGGTCTGGAAACACCAAGACATATTTT.

This clonotype was detected only a few times. This sequence joins TRBV3-1 and TRBJ1-1; D not certain. V lost 6 bases to trimming and J lost 0 bases, with 8 bases between them. The CDR3 contains 13 residues. Germline V lookup: CDR1 LGHDT, CDR2 YNNKEL (reference sequence). The DNA of the CDR3 is TGTGCCAGCAGATCTATCTTGAACACTGAAGCTTTCTTT. It encodes CASRSILNTEAFF.

The rearrangement uses TRBV4-1 and TRBJ2-5; 8 nucleotides align to TRBD2. V lost 0 bases and J lost 3; bases outside the gene matches: 3. Germline loops: CDR1 MGHRA, CDR2 YSYEKL. CDR3 length: 15 residues. The CDR3 sequence is CASSQDGLAKETQYF. The CDR3 coding sequence is TGCGCCAGCAGCCAAGACGGACTAGCAAAAGAGACCCAGTACTTC.

This clonotype was recorded at least ten times. The gene calls are TRBV3-1 and TRBJ1-5; 9 bases match TRBD1. V gave up 4 bases and J gave up 6 bases; unmatched junction bases: 4. This CDR3 is built from 14 residues. Germline assignment: CDR1 LGHDT and CDR2 YNNKEL (reference sequence). This CDR3 is CASSLQGAGQPQHF. The CDR3 DNA sequence: TGTGCCAGCAGCCTACAGGGGGCAGGTCAGCCCCAGCATTTT.

The chain couples TRBV5-1 to TRBJ2-3; D gene uncertain. Germline V lookup: CDR1 SGHRS, CDR2 YFSETQ. The CDR3 has 12 amino acids. Trimming removed 3 bases at V and 7 bases at J, with 9 bases between. CDR3 protein: CASSSDWNTQYF. The DNA for the CDR3 is TGCGCCAGCAGCTCTGACTGGAATACGCAGTATTTT. Together with reference TRBV5-1 and TRBJ2-3, the CDR3 gives the full variable domain: KAGVTQTPRYLIKTRGQQVTLSCSPISGHRSVSWYQQTPGQGLQFLFEYFSETQRNKGNFPGRFSGRQFSNSRSEMNVSTLELGDSALYLCASSSDWNTQYFGPGTRLTVL.

This rearrangement joins TRBV29-1 to TRBJ1-4, with D perhaps TRBD1 (6 bases). This CDR3 contains 14 residues. Deletions cut 4 bases from V and 3 bases from J, with 12 bases between. CDR1 and CDR2 from the germline V gene are SQVTM and ANQGSEA. CDR3 amino acids: CSVVGGQANEKLFF. The CDR3 coding sequence is TGCAGCGTTGTTGGGGGGCAAGCTAATGAAAAACTGTTTTTT.

This clonotype appeared a few times. J is TRBJ1-1 and V is TRBV5-1, with TRBD1 as a possible D gene (5 bases). V lost 0 bases to trimming and J lost 3 bases, with 18 bases between them. Per the germline V gene, CDR1 is SGHRS and CDR2 is YFSETQ. CDR3 length: 17 amino acids. CDR3 residues: CASSLDTSTVGDTEAFF. The DNA of the CDR3 is TGCGCCAGCAGCTTGGACACGTCTACTGTGGGGGACACTGAAGCTTTCTTT.

The V call is TRBV6-2 or TRBV6-3, the J call TRBJ2-1; TRBD2 matches at 8 bases. CDR1 is MNHEY, CDR2 SVGEGT, per germline. CDR3 length: 18 amino acids. The V gene end was trimmed by 4 bases and the J gene end by 3 bases; junction bases not matched to a gene: 14. The CDR3: CASSSSLRSGSRYNEQFF. For the CDR3, the DNA is TGTGCCAGCAGTTCGAGTCTCAGGAGCGGGAGTCGCTACAATGAGCAGTTCTTC.

The J gene is TRBJ2-7, the V gene TRBV6-6, with D possibly matching TRBD1 (6 bases). The CDR3 spans 13 residues. Germline V gives CDR1 MNHNY, CDR2 SVGAGI (reference sequence). V gave up 6 bases and J gave up 1 base, with 10 bases separating them. The CDR3 sequence: CASRTGTSYEQYF. CDR3 nucleotide sequence: TGTGCCAGCAGAACTGGGACATCCTACGAGCAGTACTTC.

This clonotype was seen only a few times. The chain joins TRBV18 to TRBJ1-3; possibly TRBD1 for D (5 bases). The germline V gene has CDR1 KGHSH and CDR2 LQKENI. The CDR3 covers 15 residues. Trimming pared 0 bases from V and 2 bases from J, leaving 8 bases between. The CDR3 reads CASSPPGAAGNTIYF. CDR3 in DNA: TGTGCCAGCTCACCACCCGGGGCAGCTGGAAACACCATATATTTT. Complete variable domain (other parts from reference TRBV18 and TRBJ1-3): NAGVMQNPRHLVRRRGQEARLRCSPMKGHSHVYWYRQLPEEGLKFMVYLQKENIIDESGMPKERFSAEFPKEGPSILRIQQVVRGDSAAYFCASSPPGAAGNTIYFGEGSWLTVV.

The V gene is TRBV7-3, the J gene TRBJ2-1; 7 nucleotides align to TRBD2. CDR3 length: 15 amino acids. With 4 bases clipped from V and 5 bases from J, the junction kept 8 bases outside the gene matches. CDR1 SGHTA and CDR2 FQGTGA come from the germline V gene. The CDR3 spells CASSSTSGLNNEQFF. The CDR3 DNA reads as TGTGCCAGCAGCTCTACATCGGGACTAAACAATGAGCAGTTCTTC. The whole variable domain, filled in from reference TRBV7-3 and TRBJ2-1, reads GAGVSQTPSNKVTEKGKYVELRCDPISGHTALYWYRQSLGQGPEFLIYFQGTGAADDSGLPNDRFFAVRPEGSVSTLKIQRTERGDSAVYLCASSSTSGLNNEQFFGPGTRLTVL.

The chain uses TRBV28 and TRBJ2-1; D perhaps matches TRBD2 (6 bases). With 2 bases removed from V and 7 bases from J, the gap between germline ends came to 15 bases. The length of the CDR3 is 15 residues. CDR1 is MDHEN and CDR2 is SYDVKM in the germline V gene. The CDR3 DNA reads as TGTGCCAGCAGTTTAAGGGCGGGGAAAAGGAATGAGCAGTTCTTC. Amino acid sequence: CASSLRAGKRNEQFF.

The chain is built from TRBV20-1 and TRBJ1-6; D is unclear. This CDR3 has 16 amino acids. The germline CDR1 and CDR2 sequences are DFQATT and SNEGSKA (reference sequence). V lost 3 bases and J lost 0, with 12 bases in between. CDR3 in DNA: TGCAGTGCTAGTCGACTCTTGAGCTCCTATAATTCACCCCTCCACTTT. Translation: CSASRLLSSYNSPLHF.

This sequence joins TRBV14 and TRBJ1-1; weak D call: TRBD1 (6 bases). Germline lookup yields CDR1 SGHDN and CDR2 FVKESK. There are 15 residues in the CDR3. Trimming cost V 5 bases and J 4 bases, with 17 bases left between them. This chain's CDR3 is CASSTLHTGSTEAFF. CDR3 coding DNA: TGTGCCAGCAGCACCCTACATACAGGGAGCACTGAAGCTTTCTTT.

The chain recombines TRBV4-1 with TRBJ1-1; D gene uncertain. Trimming took 1 base from V and 4 from J, leaving 7 bases between them. Germline CDR1 MGHRA, CDR2 YSYEKL. The length of the CDR3 is 13 residues. The CDR3 DNA reads TGCGCCAGCAGCCAAGGGCCTGGCACTGAAGCTTTCTTT. The encoded protein is CASSQGPGTEAFF.

This chain links TRBV5-1 with TRBJ1-2; D ambiguous. V lost 8 bases and J 2 bases, leaving 13 bases between the germline ends. The germline V gene encodes CDR1 SGHRS and CDR2 YFSETQ. The CDR3 covers 13 residues. CDR3 protein: CASAVRSNYGYTF. CDR3 nucleotide sequence: TGCGCCAGTGCGGTCAGATCCAACTATGGCTACACCTTC.

The chain links TRBV28 to TRBJ1-4; 7 positions match TRBD1. The CDR3 sequence is 14 residues long. V lost 6 bases and J lost 7; bases outside the gene matches: 8. The germline CDR1 and CDR2 sequences are MDHEN and SYDVKM. In DNA form, the CDR3 reads TGTGCCAGCAGGACAGGGTCCTGGAGTGAAAAACTGTTTTTT. As protein: CASRTGSWSEKLFF.

V gene TRBV6-4 combines with J gene TRBJ2-1, with D possibly TRBD1 on 5 matching bases. V dropped 3 bases and J dropped 0 bases, with 9 bases sitting between them. The CDR3 covers 15 residues. The germline CDR1 and CDR2 sequences are MRHNA and SNTAGT. The DNA for the CDR3 is TGTGCCAGCAGTGAAGACAGAACCTCCTACAATGAGCAGTTCTTC. Translated, it gives CASSEDRTSYNEQFF.